This T cell receptor (beta chain) comes out of a study of vaccination and CD4 T cells after COVID-19. Treatment described: approximately nine-day PBMC culture with coronavirus spike peptide pools or control peptides (ViraFEST assay). With regard to this clonotype: Its cognate antigen is unknown.

Cultured CD4+ T-cell DNA underwent Oncomine TCR Beta short-read sequencing. TCRdb re-analysed the PCR reads in MiXCR, keeping a single row per CDR3 protein. The sample consists of around 13,000 distinct CDR3 sequences, around 21% of them appearing once. CDR3 size: 12 residues. V lost 4 bases and J lost 2, with 5 bases in between. The germline V gene encodes CDR1 ENHRY and CDR2 SYGVKD. The sequencing input was cultured CD4+ T cells from blood. This TCR was sampled from a human donor with COVID-19. This rearrangement joins TRBV10-3 to TRBJ1-2; D not certain. The CDR3 coding sequence is TGTGCCATCAGTGTCACGAACTATGGCTACACCTTC. Protein product: CAISVTNYGYTF.